A single sample gave rise to the 18 T cell receptor beta chains below, sequenced in a study of response to subunit inactivated influenza vaccine. TCRdb re-called the RT-PCR reads through MiXCR, storing one row per CDR3 protein. The table records roughly 180,000 distinct CDR3 sequences, about 10% of them present only once. Sequenced material: non-naive T cells sorted from PBMCs, taken on the day of vaccination. These receptors were collected from a man aged 50 or older who received an inactivated influenza vaccine.

V gene TRBV19 combines with J gene TRBJ2-2, with 11 positions matching TRBD1. The CDR3 contains 14 residues. In germline, CDR1 is LNHDA, CDR2 SQIVND (reference sequence). V shed 5 bases, J shed 11 bases, and the junction held 7 bases outside the gene matches. The CDR3 region is CASSGWTGGFELFF. The CDR3 DNA follows: TGTGCCAGTAGTGGCTGGACAGGGGGCTTTGAGCTGTTTTTT.

This clonotype was seen only a few times. This chain uses TRBV2 with TRBJ2-5; D gene ambiguous. V dropped 2 bases and J dropped 6 bases, with 10 bases sitting between them. Germline lookup yields CDR1 SNHLY and CDR2 FYNNEI. The CDR3 totals 13 residues. The CDR3 is CASSEIPAKTQYF. As DNA, the CDR3 is TGTGCCAGCAGTGAAATTCCGGCAAAGACCCAGTACTTC.

The gene calls are TRBV20-1 and TRBJ2-3; D gene ambiguous. Germline V gene sequence: CDR1 DFQATT, CDR2 SNEGSKA (reference sequence). V lost 3 bases, J lost 2 bases, and 12 bases lay in between. This CDR3 has 14 amino acids. The CDR3: CSASLALYTDTQYF. Here the CDR3 DNA reads TGCAGTGCTAGTTTGGCCCTCTACACAGATACGCAGTATTTT.

This clonotype was seen repeatedly, ten times or more. The chain has TRBV10-3 and TRBJ2-5; D not certain. V was trimmed by 0 bases and J by 4 bases, leaving 6 bases between them. This CDR3 contains 13 residues. The germline V gene has CDR1 ENHRY and CDR2 SYGVKD. The CDR3, as DNA: TGTGCCATCAGTGAGTCGCCTGGAGAGACCCAGTACTTC. Amino acids: CAISESPGETQYF.

The CDR3 nucleotides read TGTGCCAGCTCCCCCGGACAACCCCAAGAGACCCAGTACTTC. Amino acids: CASSPGQPQETQYF. The chain links TRBV18 to TRBJ2-5; weak D call: TRBD1 (5 bases). CDR1 is KGHSH and CDR2 is LQKENI in the germline V gene. The CDR3 runs to 14 residues. Trimming pared 6 bases from V and 1 base from J, leaving 12 bases between.

This clonotype turned up a few times. CDR3 nucleotide sequence: TGTGCCAGCATCCCCGAGGGGGAGGGATACGAGCAGTACTTC. Amino acids: CASIPEGEGYEQYF. The chain has TRBV7-2 and TRBJ2-7, with D possibly matching TRBD2 (7 bases). This CDR3 is built from 14 residues. Germline V gene sequence: CDR1 SGHTA, CDR2 FQGNSA. V was trimmed by 7 bases and J by 4 bases, leaving 17 bases between them. Combining the CDR3 with reference TRBV7-2 and TRBJ2-7 gives the whole variable domain GAGVSQSPSNKVTEKGKDVELRCDPISGHTALYWYRQSLGQGLEFLIYFQGNSAPDKSGLPSDRFSAERTGGSVSTLTIQRTQQEDSAVYLCASIPEGEGYEQYFGPGTRLTVT.

This clonotype showed up just a few times. The chain links TRBV6-1 to TRBJ1-6; the match to TRBD1 covers 7 bases. This CDR3 comprises 15 residues. The trim removed 3 bases at V and 5 bases at J, leaving 4 bases unmatched. CDR1 and CDR2 from the germline V gene are MNHNS and SASEGT. CDR3 bases: TGTGCCAGCAGTGAGACAGGGTTCAATAATTCACCCCTCCACTTT. Translated, it gives CASSETGFNNSPLHF.

The chain combines TRBV20-1 with TRBJ2-5; tentative D call: TRBD2 (6 bases). The CDR3 contains 12 residues. The V end was cut by 2 bases, the J end by 5 bases, with 9 bases between. Germline V CDR1 and CDR2: DFQATT, SNEGSKA (reference sequence). The CDR3 DNA is TGCAGTGCTAGACAGGGAGGCGAGACCCAGTACTTC. The encoded protein is CSARQGGETQYF.

This chain joins TRBV4-3 and TRBJ1-2, with D perhaps TRBD1 (6 bases). CDR1 and CDR2 (germline): LGHNA, YSLEER. This CDR3 region has 16 residues. Trimming stripped 0 bases from V and 2 bases from J, with 13 bases between. The CDR3 reads CASSQDLFTGNYGYTF. CDR3 in DNA: TGCGCCAGCAGCCAAGATCTTTTTACAGGGAACTATGGCTACACCTTC.

The rearrangement joins TRBV20-1 to TRBJ2-7, with 8 positions matching TRBD1. Germline CDR1 DFQATT, CDR2 SNEGSKA (reference sequence). This CDR3 contains 13 residues. J was trimmed by 5 bases and V by 2 bases; bases with no gene match: 5. CDR3 in DNA: TGCAGTGCTAGACAGGGGGCTAGGGACGAGCAGTACTTC. Translation gives CSARQGARDEQYF.

Only a few counts were recorded for this clonotype. The DNA of the CDR3 is TGTGCCAGCAGCTTGGGGGGGGGGCAGAATCAGCCCCAGCATTTT. Amino acids: CASSLGGGQNQPQHF. This chain connects TRBV5-6 to TRBJ1-5, with D perhaps TRBD1 (6 bases). Germline assignment: CDR1 SGHDT and CDR2 YYEEEE. This CDR3 has 15 amino acids. V was cut by 0 bases and J by 4 bases, with 11 bases left in between.

V usage is TRBV7-2 and J usage is TRBJ2-1; TRBD1 matches at 9 bases. V was clipped by 1 base and J by 9 bases; unmatched bases: 10. Germline V CDR1 and CDR2: SGHTA, FQGNSA. The CDR3 totals 16 residues. This CDR3 reads CASSLVGGTGWSEQFF. The CDR3 DNA sequence: TGTGCCAGCAGCTTAGTCGGCGGGACAGGGTGGAGTGAGCAGTTCTTC.

The V call is TRBV1, the J call TRBJ2-1. TRBV1 is described as a pseudogene. The CDR3 covers 13 residues. The CDR3 loop reads CTSSQDPSGEQFF. The DNA of the CDR3 is TGCACCAGCAGCCAAGATCCGAGTGGCGAGCAGTTCTTC.

This clonotype was counted many times. V gene TRBV9 combines with J gene TRBJ1-2, with a weak D call TRBD1 (6 bases). Trimming pared 0 bases from V and 2 bases from J, leaving 8 bases between. This CDR3 is built from 14 residues. Germline CDR1 is SGDLS and CDR2 is YYNGEE. CDR3: CASSVGRGNYGYTF. The CDR3 coding sequence is TGTGCCAGCAGCGTAGGGAGGGGGAACTATGGCTACACCTTC.

This clonotype was picked up one time. J is TRBJ2-5 and V is TRBV5-3; D is perhaps TRBD1 or TRBD2 (5 bases each). TRBV5-3 is an ORF, with its function uncertain. V lost 8 bases and J lost 5, with 25 bases in between. This CDR3 region has 16 residues. CDR3 sequence (DNA): TGTGCCAGCGGCCCCGGGCTCCGGGGCCTTCTCGAGACCCAGTACTTC. Translating gives CASGPGLRGLLETQYF.

V is TRBV5-1 and J is TRBJ1-1; possibly TRBD1 for D (6 bases). The CDR3 spans 17 residues. Trimming removed 1 base from V and 0 bases from J, with 16 bases in between. Germline-derived CDR1 and CDR2 are SGHRS and YFSETQ. The CDR3 DNA is TGCGCCAGCAGCTTGTTGGTCCAGGGGAGAATGAACACTGAAGCTTTCTTT. This sequence encodes CASSLLVQGRMNTEAFF.

This clonotype was seen a few times. The rearrangement links TRBV6-5 to TRBJ1-2, with D possibly being TRBD1 (5 bases). Trimming left V 2 bases short and J 8 bases short, with 9 bases between. The CDR3 sequence is 12 residues long. Germline CDR1 and CDR2: MNHEY and SVGAGI. CDR3 DNA: TGTGCCAGCAGTTACAACGCAGGGGGCTACACCTTC. Its translation: CASSYNAGGYTF.

This chain links TRBV6-5 with TRBJ1-5; no clear D. Germline V gene data show CDR1 as MNHEY and CDR2 as SVGAGI. V dropped 3 bases and J dropped 1 base, with 7 bases sitting between them. The CDR3 consists of 14 residues. The CDR3 DNA reads TGTGCCAGCAGTTATCGGATCAGCAATCAGCCCCAGCATTTT. It is translated as CASSYRISNQPQHF.